These 13 T cell receptor beta chains originate from one sample sequenced in a study of vaccination effects on CD4 cells after COVID-19. Libraries were prepared by immunoSEQ multiplex PCR; TCRdb keeps only in-frame clonotypes and omits some of them. The sample comprises roughly 46,000 clones, about 76% of which are singletons, and approximately 15% rests with the top ten. Expansion of antigen-specific CD4+ T cells with viral peptide pools was carried out by the ViraFEST assay before sequencing. Investigators separated out CD4+ T cells once less than 11 days of culture had passed. Participants received two doses of either the BNT162b2 or mRNA-1273 vaccine. No antigen is known for these receptors. This sample comprised CD4+ T cells from PBMCs cultured with HCoV-OC43 spike peptides, obtained after COVID-19 vaccination. The subset: HCoV-OC43 spike overlapping peptide pool stimulation. These receptors were collected from a human donor who received a COVID-19 vaccine.

This clone has more than one count but fewer than ten. The V call is TRBV6-5, the J call TRBJ1-1, with 7 positions matching TRBD1. CDR1 and CDR2 from the germline V gene are MNHEY and SVGAGI. This CDR3 contains 14 residues. J was trimmed by 2 bases and V by 7 bases; bases with no gene match: 7. The CDR3 spells CASISGTDNTEAFF. CDR3 DNA sequence: TGTGCCAGCATTTCCGGGACAGACAACACTGAAGCTTTCTTT.

The chain combines TRBV11-2 with TRBJ1-1; D possibly corresponds to TRBD1 (5 bases). The CDR3 has 14 residues. Trimming shortened V by 2 bases and J by 1 base, and 8 bases separated the two germline ends. The germline V gene has CDR1 SGHAT and CDR2 FQNNGV. The CDR3 DNA follows: TGTGCCAGCAGCTTACAGGGACCGAACACTGAAGCTTTCTTT. Translation gives CASSLQGPNTEAFF. The entire variable domain, with the rest obtained from reference TRBV11-2 and TRBJ1-1, is as follows: EAGVAQSPRYKIIEKRQSVAFWCNPISGHATLYWYQQILGQGPKLLIQFQNNGVVDDSQLPKDRFSAERLKGVDSTLKIQPAKLEDSAVYLCASSLQGPNTEAFFGQGTRLTVV.

This clone showed up just a few times. The chain couples TRBV5-1 to TRBJ2-4; 8 bases are a match to TRBD2. This CDR3 has 17 residues. The junction had 11 bases not matched to a gene; V was cut back by 4 bases and J by 2 bases. Germline values: CDR1 SGHRS, CDR2 YFSETQ. In nucleotides, the CDR3 is TGCGCCAGCAGCCCGTCGGGGGGGCGATTATCCAAAAACATTCAGTACTTC. This gives the protein CASSPSGGRLSKNIQYF.

This clone was detected only a few times. The gene calls are TRBV5-4 and TRBJ2-1; 7 bases are shared with TRBD1. With V trimmed by 3 bases and J by 3 bases, 9 bases remained unmatched. Germline V gene lookup returns CDR1 SGHNT and CDR2 YYREEE (reference sequence). The CDR3 spans 16 residues. CDR3 protein: CASSSSGGRVYNEQFF. As DNA, the CDR3 is TGTGCCAGCAGCTCATCAGGGGGACGCGTCTACAATGAGCAGTTCTTC.

This clone was observed a single time. The rearrangement uses TRBV7-2 and TRBJ2-5; the match to TRBD1 covers 8 bases. The junction had 3 bases not matched to a gene; V was cut back by 5 bases and J by 7 bases. CDR1 is SGHTA, CDR2 FQGNSA, per germline. This CDR3 is 12 amino acids long. CDR3 DNA sequence: TGTGCCAGCAGCGTAGACAGGGGGACCCAGTACTTC. This sequence encodes CASSVDRGTQYF.

The chain combines TRBV5-1 with TRBJ2-3; D is unclear. Trimming shortened V by 6 bases and J by 6 bases, and 8 bases separated the two germline ends. This CDR3 is built from 11 residues. Germline V CDR1 and CDR2: SGHRS, YFSETQ. Written as DNA, the CDR3 is TGCGCCAGCACGAAGTCGGATACGCAGTATTTT. Its translation is CASTKSDTQYF.

The V and J genes are TRBV10-1 and TRBJ2-7; D possibly matches TRBD1 or TRBD2 (5 bases each). Germline V CDR1 and CDR2: WNHNN, SYGVQD (reference sequence). Trimming took off 2 bases at V and 4 bases at J, with 12 bases between the two ends. This CDR3 spans 14 amino acids. The chain's CDR3 is CASSETRGGYEQYF. The CDR3 DNA sequence: TGCGCCAGCAGTGAGACTAGGGGCGGTTACGAGCAGTACTTC.

The chain combines TRBV7-7 with TRBJ2-1; D is undetermined. The V and J ends lost 1 base and 6 bases respectively, with 7 bases between them. Germline V gene lookup returns CDR1 SSHAT and CDR2 FNYEAQ (reference sequence). This CDR3 region has 13 residues. The CDR3 DNA sequence: TGTGCCAGCAGCTTAGGCTTTCGCAATGAGCAGTTCTTC. This gives the protein CASSLGFRNEQFF.

The chain recombines TRBV11-2 with TRBJ2-4, with D hard to call. Per the germline V gene, CDR1 is SGHAT and CDR2 is FQNNGV. The CDR3 has 15 amino acids. V was pared by 0 bases and J by 10 bases, with 16 bases between. CDR3 loop: CASSLEAELFGIQYF. In DNA, the CDR3 is TGTGCCAGCAGCTTAGAAGCTGAGCTATTTGGAATTCAGTACTTC.

This rearrangement joins TRBV19 to TRBJ1-2, with TRBD1 matching 8 bases. V was pared by 10 bases and J by 4 bases, with 17 bases of the junction left unmatched. Germline CDR1 and CDR2: LNHDA and SQIVND (reference sequence). This CDR3 spans 16 amino acids. CDR3 nucleotide sequence: TGTGCCACCAATTGGGGGACAGGTTTCAAGGGCTATGGCTACACCTTC. Translation: CATNWGTGFKGYGYTF.

This chain joins TRBV3-1 (or the pseudogene TRBV3-2) and TRBJ1-1; 8 nucleotides agree with TRBD1. CDR3 length equals 14 residues. Trimming took 2 bases from V and 4 from J; bases not matched to a gene: 3. Looked up from germline, CDR1 is LGHDT and CDR2 is YNNKEL (reference sequence). The CDR3 loop reads CASSQLTGATEAFF. CDR3 coding DNA: TGTGCCAGCAGCCAATTGACAGGGGCCACTGAAGCTTTCTTT.

The gene calls are TRBV5-5 and TRBJ2-5, with TRBD1 matching over 9 bases. Germline lookup yields CDR1 SGHKS and CDR2 YYEKEE (reference sequence). V gave up 2 bases and J gave up 2 bases; unmatched junction bases: 1. This CDR3 comprises 14 residues. CDR3 sequence: CASSLGQGQETQYF. CDR3 nucleotide sequence: TGTGCCAGCAGCTTAGGACAGGGGCAAGAGACCCAGTACTTC.

This clone was seen only a few times. The V gene is TRBV19, the J gene TRBJ1-2; perhaps TRBD1 as D (5 bases). The germline CDR1 and CDR2 sequences are LNHDA and SQIVND (reference sequence). V gave up 7 bases and J gave up 8 bases, with 14 bases separating them. This CDR3 contains 12 residues. CDR3 DNA: TGTGCCAGTACTGGGGCAGGAGGAGGCTACACCTTC. As protein: CASTGAGGGYTF. The full variable domain, with the rest looked up from reference TRBV19 and TRBJ1-2, is DGGITQSPKYLFRKEGQNVTLSCEQNLNHDAMYWYRQDPGQGLRLIYYSQIVNDFQKGDIAEGYSVSREKKESFPLTVTSAQKNPTAFYLCASTGAGGGYTFGSGTRLTVV.